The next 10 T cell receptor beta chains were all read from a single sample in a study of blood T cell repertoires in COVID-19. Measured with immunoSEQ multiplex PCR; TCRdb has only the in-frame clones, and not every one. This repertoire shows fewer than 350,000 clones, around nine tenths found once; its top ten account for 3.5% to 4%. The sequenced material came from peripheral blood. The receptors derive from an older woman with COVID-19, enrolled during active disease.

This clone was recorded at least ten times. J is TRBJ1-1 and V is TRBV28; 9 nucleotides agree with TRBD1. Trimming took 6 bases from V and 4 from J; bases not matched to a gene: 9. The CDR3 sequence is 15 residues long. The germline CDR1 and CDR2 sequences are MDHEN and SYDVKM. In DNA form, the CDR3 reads TGTGCCAGCAGGTACAGGGGGCAAGGGGGCACTGAAGCTTTCTTT. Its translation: CASRYRGQGGTEAFF.

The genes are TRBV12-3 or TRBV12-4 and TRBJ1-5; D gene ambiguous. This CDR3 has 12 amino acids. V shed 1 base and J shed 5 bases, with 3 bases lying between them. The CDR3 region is CASSLGHQPQHF. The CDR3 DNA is TGTGCCAGCAGTTTAGGGCATCAGCCCCAGCATTTT.

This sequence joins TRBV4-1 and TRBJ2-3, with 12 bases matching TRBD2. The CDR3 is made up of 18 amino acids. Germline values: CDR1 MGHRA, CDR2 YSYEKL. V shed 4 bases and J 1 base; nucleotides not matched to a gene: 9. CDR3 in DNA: TGCGCCAGCAGCCCCCCGCGGACTAGCGGGGCTGGCACAGATACGCAGTATTTT. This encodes CASSPPRTSGAGTDTQYF.

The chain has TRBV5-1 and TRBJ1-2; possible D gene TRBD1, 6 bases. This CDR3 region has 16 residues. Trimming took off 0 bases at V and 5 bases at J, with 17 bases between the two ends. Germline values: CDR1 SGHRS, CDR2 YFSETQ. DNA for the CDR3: TGCGCCAGCAGCTTGGCGGGTACCCGGACAGCTTATGGCTACACCTTC. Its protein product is CASSLAGTRTAYGYTF.

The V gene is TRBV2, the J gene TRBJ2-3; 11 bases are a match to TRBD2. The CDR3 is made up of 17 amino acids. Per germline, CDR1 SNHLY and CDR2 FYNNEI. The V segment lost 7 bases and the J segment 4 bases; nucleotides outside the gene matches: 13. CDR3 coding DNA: TGTGCCAGCATCCGGCTAGCGGGGGGTAGGGAGCCAGATACGCAGTATTTT. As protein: CASIRLAGGREPDTQYF.

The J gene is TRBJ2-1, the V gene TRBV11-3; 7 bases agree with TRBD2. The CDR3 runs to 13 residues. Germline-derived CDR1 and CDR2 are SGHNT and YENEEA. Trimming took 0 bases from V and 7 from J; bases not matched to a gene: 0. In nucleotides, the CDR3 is TGTGCCAGCAGCTTAGACGGGGGGAATGAGCAGTTCTTC. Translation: CASSLDGGNEQFF.

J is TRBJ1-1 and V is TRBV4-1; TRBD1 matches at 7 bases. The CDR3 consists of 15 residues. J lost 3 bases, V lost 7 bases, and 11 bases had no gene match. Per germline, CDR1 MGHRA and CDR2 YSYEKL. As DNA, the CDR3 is TGCGCCAGCACCAACTCCCCGACAGGGTACACTGAAGCTTTCTTT. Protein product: CASTNSPTGYTEAFF.

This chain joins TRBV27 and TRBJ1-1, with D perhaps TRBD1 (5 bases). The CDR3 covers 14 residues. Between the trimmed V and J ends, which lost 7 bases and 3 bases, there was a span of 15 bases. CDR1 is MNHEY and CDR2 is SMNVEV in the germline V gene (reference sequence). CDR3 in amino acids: CASNRQGRDTEAFF. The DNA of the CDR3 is TGTGCCAGCAACCGGCAGGGTAGGGACACTGAAGCTTTCTTT.

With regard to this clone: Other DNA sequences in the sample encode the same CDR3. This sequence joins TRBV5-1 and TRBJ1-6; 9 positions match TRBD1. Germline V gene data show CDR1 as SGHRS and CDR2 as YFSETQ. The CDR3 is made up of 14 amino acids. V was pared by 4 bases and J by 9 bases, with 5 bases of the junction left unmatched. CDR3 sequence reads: CASSPGQGFSPLHF. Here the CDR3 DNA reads TGCGCCAGCAGCCCAGGACAGGGGTTTTCACCCCTCCACTTT.

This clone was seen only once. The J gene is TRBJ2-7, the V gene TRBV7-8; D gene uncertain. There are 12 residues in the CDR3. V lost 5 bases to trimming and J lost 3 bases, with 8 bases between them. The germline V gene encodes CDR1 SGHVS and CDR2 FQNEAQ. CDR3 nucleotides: TGTGCCAGCAGCCCACTTTACTACGAGCAGTACTTC. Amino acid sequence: CASSPLYYEQYF.